Following are 27 T cell receptor beta chains from one sample sequenced in a study of T cell responses to AZD1222 COVID-19 vaccine. Sequenced by immunoSEQ multiplex PCR; TCRdb stores in-frame clones only, minus some. This table has tens of thousands of clones, about 90% appearing once. Sequenced material: peripheral blood, taken on day 0 of MenACWY control vaccination. All receptors come from an adult in good health.

The gene calls are TRBV4-1 and TRBJ1-1, with unresolved D. With 1 base removed from V and 1 base from J, the gap between germline ends came to 13 bases. This CDR3 contains 16 residues. CDR1 is MGHRA and CDR2 is YSYEKL in the germline V gene. The CDR3 spells CASSQGGGGSNTEAFF. In DNA, the CDR3 is TGCGCCAGCAGCCAAGGGGGAGGTGGCTCGAACACTGAAGCTTTCTTT.

The V and J genes are TRBV30 and TRBJ1-1; D remains ambiguous. The CDR3 covers 13 residues. V lost 0 bases and J lost 7, with 12 bases in between. CDR1 is GTSNPN and CDR2 is SVGIG in the germline V gene (reference sequence). The CDR3 region has the DNA TGTGCCTGGAGTGTAAATGGGCCCGGTGAAGCTTTCTTT. This translates into CAWSVNGPGEAFF.

The chain links TRBV27 to TRBJ2-1, with a weak D call TRBD1 (5 bases). The germline V gene encodes CDR1 MNHEY and CDR2 SMNVEV (reference sequence). CDR3 length: 16 residues. V lost 4 bases to trimming and J lost 1 base, with 14 bases between them. This CDR3 is CASSSATRVSYNEQFF. The CDR3 coding sequence is TGTGCCAGCAGTTCCGCCACCAGGGTATCCTACAATGAGCAGTTCTTC.

V usage is TRBV6-5 and J usage is TRBJ2-3; 7 bases fit TRBD2. Trimming took 0 bases from V and 0 from J; bases not matched to a gene: 3. Germline V gene sequence: CDR1 MNHEY, CDR2 SVGAGI. The CDR3 length is 16 residues. DNA of the CDR3: TGTGCCAGCAGTTACTCCTGGGAGGGTAGCACAGATACGCAGTATTTT. This encodes CASSYSWEGSTDTQYF.

The chain uses TRBV9 and TRBJ2-3; 8 bases align to TRBD2. With 3 bases clipped from V and 3 bases from J, the junction kept 15 bases outside the gene matches. Germline CDR1 and CDR2: SGDLS and YYNGEE. This CDR3 is built from 18 residues. CDR3 DNA sequence: TGTGCCAGCAGCGCCCATAGTGCCCTGGCGGGAGGAACAGATACGCAGTATTTT. It translates to CASSAHSALAGGTDTQYF. The full variable domain, with the rest looked up from reference TRBV9 and TRBJ2-3, is DSGVTQTPKHLITATGQRVTLRCSPRSGDLSVYWYQQSLDQGLQFLIQYYNGEERAKGNILERFSAQQFPDLHSELNLSSLELGDSALYFCASSAHSALAGGTDTQYFGPGTRLTVL.

For the CDR3, the DNA is TGTGCCAGCAGCCCCGTAGGGAGGACCGGGGAGCTGTTTTTT. Its protein product is CASSPVGRTGELFF. V gene TRBV27 combines with J gene TRBJ2-2; TRBD2 might be the D (6 bases). Looked up from germline, CDR1 is MNHEY and CDR2 is SMNVEV (reference sequence). The CDR3 loop spans 14 amino acids. V was cut by 6 bases and J by 5 bases, with 13 bases left in between.

The chain is built from TRBV2 and TRBJ1-1; D perhaps matches TRBD1 (6 bases). The V end was cut by 2 bases, the J end by 4 bases, with 14 bases between. CDR3 length equals 15 residues. Germline V gene lookup returns CDR1 SNHLY and CDR2 FYNNEI. The DNA of the CDR3 is TGTGCCAGCAGTGAAATCACAGGGCCGGGCACTGAAGCTTTCTTT. Its protein product is CASSEITGPGTEAFF.

The chain combines TRBV5-4 with TRBJ1-5; possible D gene TRBD1, 6 bases. In germline, CDR1 is SGHNT, CDR2 YYREEE (reference sequence). The germline V and J ends were trimmed by 3 bases and 4 bases, with 14 bases remaining between them. This CDR3 contains 15 residues. The DNA for the CDR3 is TGTGCCAGCAGCTGGGGGCCCGGGCCGAATCAGCCCCAGCATTTT. This gives the protein CASSWGPGPNQPQHF. The full variable domain, with the rest looked up from reference TRBV5-4 and TRBJ1-5, is ETGVTQSPTHLIKTRGQQVTLRCSSQSGHNTVSWYQQALGQGPQFIFQYYREEENGRGNFPPRFSGLQFPNYSSELNVNALELDDSALYLCASSWGPGPNQPQHFGDGTRLSIL.

The chain is built from TRBV6-5 and TRBJ2-1; 7 bases are a match to TRBD2. This CDR3 contains 15 residues. The V and J ends lost 2 bases and 7 bases, in that order; junction bases with no gene match: 8. Germline V lookup: CDR1 MNHEY, CDR2 SVGAGI. This CDR3 is CASSYGSQGGNEQFF. CDR3 nucleotide sequence: TGTGCCAGCAGTTACGGGTCTCAGGGAGGGAATGAGCAGTTCTTC.

The chain employs TRBV6-2 or TRBV6-3 and TRBJ2-2, with D perhaps TRBD1 (5 bases). With 5 bases removed from V and 6 bases from J, the gap between germline ends came to 19 bases. Germline CDR1 reads MNHEY; CDR2 reads SVGEGT. This CDR3 comprises 16 residues. In nucleotides, the CDR3 is TGTGCCAGCAGTCTGCCCCCAGGGATGACTGCCGGGGAGCTGTTTTTT. Translated: CASSLPPGMTAGELFF.

The J gene is TRBJ1-4, the V gene TRBV28; the D is unclear. With 6 bases removed from V and 3 bases from J, the gap between germline ends came to 8 bases. CDR1 and CDR2 (germline): MDHEN, SYDVKM. The CDR3 consists of 13 residues. The CDR3 region has the DNA TGTGCCAGCAGGTCGGTGGCTAATGAAAAACTGTTTTTT. This encodes CASRSVANEKLFF.

The rearrangement joins TRBV24-1 to TRBJ2-2; D gene unclear. Trimming cost V 5 bases and J 6 bases, with 21 bases left between them. Germline V gene data show CDR1 as KGHDR and CDR2 as SFDVKD. The CDR3 is made up of 17 amino acids. For the CDR3, the DNA is TGTGCCACCAGTGTTGCAACGGGCAGTCCCCGAGCCGGGGAGCTGTTTTTT. Encoded protein: CATSVATGSPRAGELFF.

The chain couples TRBV2 to TRBJ2-7; D unresolved. V lost 7 bases and J 4 bases, leaving 17 bases between the germline ends. The CDR3 is made up of 14 amino acids. Per germline, CDR1 SNHLY and CDR2 FYNNEI. The CDR3: CASTLVGQRYEQYF. The CDR3 DNA reads as TGTGCCAGCACCCTAGTTGGGCAAAGGTACGAGCAGTACTTC.

The J gene is TRBJ2-7, the V gene TRBV24-1; TRBD1 agrees at 8 bases. The V and J ends lost 3 bases and 4 bases, in that order; junction bases with no gene match: 7. The germline V gene encodes CDR1 KGHDR and CDR2 SFDVKD. The CDR3 extends over 15 amino acids. The chain's CDR3 is CATSDPGGGRYEQYF. For the CDR3, the DNA is TGTGCCACCAGTGATCCAGGGGGCGGTCGTTACGAGCAGTACTTC.

The chain recombines TRBV7-9 with TRBJ1-4; D unclear. The germline V gene encodes CDR1 SEHNR and CDR2 FQNEAQ (reference sequence). This CDR3 is 14 amino acids long. The V and J ends lost 4 bases and 4 bases respectively, with 10 bases between them. The CDR3 DNA follows: TGTGCCAGCAGCTCTACACGGATTAATGAAAAACTGTTTTTT. Its protein product is CASSSTRINEKLFF.

The rearrangement uses TRBV18 and TRBJ2-7; unclear D gene. The germline V and J ends were trimmed by 3 bases and 1 base, with 7 bases remaining between them. Germline CDR1 KGHSH, CDR2 LQKENI. CDR3 length: 13 amino acids. The CDR3 is CASSPRGSYEQYF. CDR3 nucleotides: TGTGCCAGCTCACCCCGAGGATCCTACGAGCAGTACTTC.

This clone is a singleton in its sample. The V gene is TRBV7-9, the J gene TRBJ2-7; 7 bases map to TRBD2. V gave up 5 bases and J gave up 3 bases; unmatched junction bases: 7. The germline CDR1 and CDR2 sequences are SEHNR and FQNEAQ (reference sequence). CDR3 length: 14 amino acids. The CDR3 DNA reads as TGTGCCAGCAGCCGGGACGGGGGGTACTACGAGCAGTACTTC. Translated: CASSRDGGYYEQYF.

In this sample, this clone turned up a few times. The chain combines TRBV10-3 with TRBJ1-2; a weak D match, TRBD1 (6 bases). The CDR3 sequence is 14 residues long. V lost 4 bases to trimming and J lost 6 bases, with 15 bases between them. Germline assignment: CDR1 ENHRY and CDR2 SYGVKD. CDR3 nucleotide sequence: TGTGCCATCAGTGGTGGGGGGCGTGTAGATGGCTACACCTTC. This gives the protein CAISGGGRVDGYTF.

The genes are TRBV5-1 and TRBJ2-5; D is unclear. The germline gives CDR1 SGHRS, CDR2 YFSETQ. This CDR3 spans 15 amino acids. V lost 2 bases and J lost 0, with 11 bases in between. CDR3 sequence reads: CASSLGPANQETQYF. Here the CDR3 DNA reads TGCGCCAGCAGCTTAGGGCCGGCAAACCAAGAGACCCAGTACTTC.

The chain is built from TRBV5-1 and TRBJ1-2; perhaps TRBD1 as D (5 bases). The V gene lost 4 bases and the J gene lost 8 bases, with 15 bases spanning the gap. This CDR3 has 13 residues. Germline loops: CDR1 SGHRS, CDR2 YFSETQ. The CDR3: CASSGTFGDGYTF. The CDR3 DNA reads TGCGCCAGCAGCGGGACCTTCGGGGACGGCTACACCTTC.

The chain is built from TRBV7-2 and TRBJ1-2, with TRBD1 as a possible D gene (5 bases). The CDR3 covers 18 residues. V lost 5 bases to trimming and J lost 2 bases, with 24 bases between them. Germline CDR1 and CDR2: SGHTA and FQGNSA. For the CDR3, the DNA is TGTGCCAGCAGCCCTTCTTCGGTACCCGGGGCGGGGAACTATGGCTACACCTTC. Amino acids: CASSPSSVPGAGNYGYTF.

The gene calls are TRBV6-6 and TRBJ1-1, with no clear D. This CDR3 spans 16 amino acids. Trimming removed 5 bases from V and 3 bases from J, with 19 bases in between. Germline V gene data show CDR1 as MNHNY and CDR2 as SVGAGI (reference sequence). The CDR3 DNA is TGTGCCAGCAGTCAGACGGGGAGGAGAGGTCACACTGAAGCTTTCTTT. Protein: CASSQTGRRGHTEAFF.

This chain joins TRBV2 and TRBJ1-1; D not resolved. Germline lookup yields CDR1 SNHLY and CDR2 FYNNEI. Trimming left V 5 bases short and J 1 base short, with 8 bases between. The length of the CDR3 is 13 residues. CDR3 sequence (DNA): TGTGCCAGCAGTTTACAACCGAACACTGAAGCTTTCTTT. It translates to CASSLQPNTEAFF. The whole variable domain, remainder taken from reference TRBV2 and TRBJ1-1, is EPEVTQTPSHQVTQMGQEVILRCVPISNHLYFYWYRQILGQKVEFLVSFYNNEISEKSEIFDDQFSVERPDGSNFTLKIRSTKLEDSAMYFCASSLQPNTEAFFGQGTRLTVV.

J is TRBJ2-1 and V is TRBV9, with 7 bases lining up with TRBD2. V lost 4 bases, J lost 5 bases, and 9 bases stayed unmatched. Germline V gene data show CDR1 as SGDLS and CDR2 as YYNGEE. CDR3 length: 15 residues. The CDR3 loop is CASSPLSGVDNEQFF. The CDR3 bases are TGTGCCAGCAGCCCTTTGAGCGGGGTGGACAATGAGCAGTTCTTC. Full variable domain (rest looked up from reference TRBV9 and TRBJ2-1): DSGVTQTPKHLITATGQRVTLRCSPRSGDLSVYWYQQSLDQGLQFLIQYYNGEERAKGNILERFSAQQFPDLHSELNLSSLELGDSALYFCASSPLSGVDNEQFFGPGTRLTVL.

This chain joins TRBV6-6 and TRBJ2-2, with a weak D call TRBD2 (6 bases). Between the trimmed V and J ends, which lost 10 bases and 2 bases, there was a span of 17 bases. The CDR3 consists of 15 residues. Germline CDR1 reads MNHNY; CDR2 reads SVGAGI (reference sequence). CDR3 region: CATILGGANTGELFF. The CDR3 DNA is TGTGCCACCATACTGGGGGGTGCAAACACCGGGGAGCTGTTTTTT.

This clone has more than one count but fewer than ten. The rearrangement links TRBV27 to TRBJ1-5; D gene uncertain. This CDR3 spans 13 amino acids. Germline CDR1 is MNHEY and CDR2 is SMNVEV (reference sequence). V gave up 5 bases and J gave up 1 base, with 6 bases separating them. The CDR3 DNA is TGTGCCAGCAGTAGAGACAGCAATCAGCCCCAGCATTTT. It translates to CASSRDSNQPQHF.

This chain joins TRBV14 and TRBJ2-7; no clear D gene. The CDR3 extends over 14 amino acids. The V and J ends lost 1 base and 6 bases respectively, with 13 bases between them. Germline lookup yields CDR1 SGHDN and CDR2 FVKESK. The CDR3 sequence is CASSQVVGASEQYF. CDR3 bases: TGTGCCAGCAGCCAAGTCGTGGGCGCCTCCGAGCAGTACTTC.